The table lists the clone carrying this TCR beta chain with a few counts. Its specificity is not known. The CDR3 has 12 amino acids. From germline, CDR1 is SNHLY and CDR2 FYNNEI. Deletions cut 1 base from V and 15 bases from J, with 12 bases between. The sample comes from a study of cytomegalovirus exposure and HLA in healthy donors. Study-wide findings and caveats: Overall, around 160 TCR beta chains were annotated as cytomegalovirus-associated. TRBV6-2, TRBV6-3 and other indistinguishable V segments were excluded. Among donors in an Asian-associated ancestry cluster, a later analysis reportedly found fewer N-insertions than the roughly 610-donor mean. TCR beta sequences reportedly predicted most subjects' HLA-A and HLA-B alleles accurately.

Primers included in the PCR were 60 Vbeta and 13 Jbeta primers. Sequencing was performed with immunoSEQ multiplex PCR; in TCRdb, only in-frame clones are kept and a portion is missing. The repertoire has roughly 200,000 clones, 79% of them found once; the top ten carry about 1.7%. The sequence was obtained from a man aged 45 to 65 in good health and CMV-seronegative. The chain uses TRBV2 and TRBJ1-4; D may be TRBD1 (5 bases). The sample consisted of PBMCs. The CDR3 protein is CASSEGGPGVFF. CDR3 DNA sequence: TGTGCCAGCAGTGAAGGGGGACCGGGAGTGTTTTTT. Combining the CDR3 with reference TRBV2 and TRBJ1-4 gives the whole variable domain EPEVTQTPSHQVTQMGQEVILRCVPISNHLYFYWYRQILGQKVEFLVSFYNNEISEKSEIFDDQFSVERPDGSNFTLKIRSTKLEDSAMYFCASSEGGPGVFFGSGTQLSVL.